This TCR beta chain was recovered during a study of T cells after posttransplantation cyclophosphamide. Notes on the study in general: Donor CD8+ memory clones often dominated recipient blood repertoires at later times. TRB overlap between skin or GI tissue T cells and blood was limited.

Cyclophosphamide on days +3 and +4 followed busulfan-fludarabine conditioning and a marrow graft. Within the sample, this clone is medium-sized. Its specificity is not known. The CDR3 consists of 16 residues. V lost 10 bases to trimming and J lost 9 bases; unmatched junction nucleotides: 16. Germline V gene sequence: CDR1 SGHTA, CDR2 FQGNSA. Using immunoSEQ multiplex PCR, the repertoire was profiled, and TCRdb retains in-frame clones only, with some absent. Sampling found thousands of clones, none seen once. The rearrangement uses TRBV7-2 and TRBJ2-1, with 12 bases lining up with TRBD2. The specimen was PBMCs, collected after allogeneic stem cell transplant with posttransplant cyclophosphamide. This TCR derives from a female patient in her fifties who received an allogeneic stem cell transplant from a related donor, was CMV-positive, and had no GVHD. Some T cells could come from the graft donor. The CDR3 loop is CATPPLAGGRGGEQFF. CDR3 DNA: TGTGCCACCCCACCCCTAGCGGGAGGGCGGGGGGGTGAGCAGTTCTTC.